This TCR beta chain was sequenced for a study of cytomegalovirus exposure and HLA in healthy donors. General study points: Later analysis identified a missense DCLRE1C variant that was linked to TCR beta V- and J-gene trimming.

The PCR was carried out with 60 Vbeta primers and 13 Jbeta primers. Profiling relied on immunoSEQ multiplex PCR, and the TCRdb table lists in-frame clones only, not all of them. Its clone listing holds about 50,000 clones. About this clone: What it binds is not known.

Nominally healthy donors provided the samples, though records likely missed some immune exposures. Trimming took 3 bases from V and 4 from J, leaving 4 bases between them. Germline CDR1 is SQVTM and CDR2 is ANQGSEA. This CDR3 contains 11 residues. The sequence was obtained from a woman aged 18 to 35 in good health and CMV-seronegative. The specimen sequenced was PBMCs. The V and J genes are TRBV29-1 and TRBJ2-1; D gene ambiguous. Written as DNA, the CDR3 is TGCAGCGTTGATAGATACAATGAGCAGTTCTTC. This encodes CSVDRYNEQFF.